The 11 T cell receptor beta chains in this list originate from one sample, sequenced in a study of T-cell memory formation after mild COVID-19. TCRdb fed the 5' RACE reads into MiXCR, producing one record per CDR3 protein. The sample yields approximately 150,000 distinct CDR3 sequences, roughly 15% seen once. Sequenced: PBMCs or a T cell subset sorted from them (not recorded which). The receptors were sampled from an adult woman who had mild COVID-19 (a few samples of this study predate the infection). Cell type and time point are not known.

This clonotype has at least ten counts. The CDR3 nucleotides are TGTGCCAGCAGCCCCACTAGCGGGAGTAGGAATGAGCAGTTCTTC. It yields the protein CASSPTSGSRNEQFF. The V and J genes are TRBV9 and TRBJ2-1; 11 bases are shared with TRBD2. Trimming at V came to 4 bases and at J to 7 bases, leaving 7 bases not matched to a gene. The CDR3 loop spans 15 amino acids. Germline V gene data show CDR1 as SGDLS and CDR2 as YYNGEE.

V gene TRBV5-1 combines with J gene TRBJ2-7; 7 bases align to TRBD1. Germline-derived CDR1 and CDR2 are SGHRS and YFSETQ. CDR3 length: 15 residues. V was clipped by 0 bases and J by 5 bases; unmatched bases: 8. The CDR3 DNA reads as TGCGCCAGCAGCTTGGTGACAGGGACGTCGAACGAGCAGTACTTC. Protein: CASSLVTGTSNEQYF. Drawing the rest from reference TRBV5-1 and TRBJ2-7, the complete variable domain is KAGVTQTPRYLIKTRGQQVTLSCSPISGHRSVSWYQQTPGQGLQFLFEYFSETQRNKGNFPGRFSGRQFSNSRSEMNVSTLELGDSALYLCASSLVTGTSNEQYFGPGTRLTVT.

The chain uses TRBV27 and TRBJ2-7; 8 bases map to TRBD2. The CDR3 consists of 15 residues. Germline assignment: CDR1 MNHEY and CDR2 SMNVEV (reference sequence). V was clipped by 5 bases and J by 3 bases; unmatched bases: 9. This CDR3 is CASSTHSGKLYEQYF. CDR3 in DNA: TGTGCCAGCAGTACCCATAGCGGGAAGCTCTACGAGCAGTACTTC.

In this sample, this clonotype turned up many times. V gene TRBV6-5 combines with J gene TRBJ1-2, with 7 bases identical to TRBD1. The CDR3 totals 13 residues. V was clipped by 6 bases and J by 4 bases; unmatched bases: 5. Germline-derived CDR1 and CDR2 are MNHEY and SVGAGI. CDR3 in amino acids: CASRQRDSYGYTF. The CDR3 DNA is TGTGCCAGCAGACAAAGGGACAGCTATGGCTACACCTTC.

The rearrangement joins TRBV4-3 to TRBJ2-1; TRBD2 aligns across 14 bases. Trimming took 4 bases from V and 9 from J; bases not matched to a gene: 11. CDR1 is LGHNA, CDR2 YSLEER, per germline. CDR3 length: 17 residues. The CDR3 here is CASSRREGLAGVSEQFF. The CDR3 nucleotides are TGCGCCAGCAGCCGCCGCGAGGGACTAGCGGGAGTAAGTGAGCAGTTCTTC.

The chain is built from TRBV4-1 and TRBJ1-1, with 7 bases that match TRBD1. CDR3 length equals 16 residues. With 3 bases clipped from V and 4 bases from J, the junction kept 11 bases outside the gene matches. Germline CDR1 MGHRA, CDR2 YSYEKL. In DNA form, the CDR3 reads TGCGCCAGCAGCCAGATGACAGGGACCCGGATCACTGAAGCTTTCTTT. Translating it yields CASSQMTGTRITEAFF.

The V and J genes are TRBV21-1 and TRBJ2-2; the listed D gene, TRBD1, was not tested against the DNA. TRBV21-1 is labeled a pseudogene. This CDR3 spans 18 amino acids. The DNA of the CDR3 is TGTGCCAGCAGCAATTCTAATTCGAGGACACACAACACCGGGGAGCTGTTTTTT. Translation gives CASSNSNSRTHNTGELFF.

There are a few counts of this clonotype. For the CDR3, the DNA is TGTGCCAGTAGTATAGGGGGACAGGGGGCGCGCCCTACGGGCGATACGCAGTATTTT. This gives the protein CASSIGGQGARPTGDTQYF. The rearrangement uses TRBV19 and TRBJ2-3, with 12 bases matching TRBD1. The length of the CDR3 is 19 residues. J lost 6 bases, V lost 1 base, and 14 bases had no gene match. From germline, CDR1 is LNHDA and CDR2 SQIVND (reference sequence). Variable domain in full (rest from reference TRBV19 and TRBJ2-3): DGGITQSPKYLFRKEGQNVTLSCEQNLNHDAMYWYRQDPGQGLRLIYYSQIVNDFQKGDIAEGYSVSREKKESFPLTVTSAQKNPTAFYLCASSIGGQGARPTGDTQYFGPGTRLTVL.

This chain connects TRBV5-1 to TRBJ1-1; D uncertain. Trimming left V 4 bases short and J 1 base short, with 11 bases between. Germline lookup yields CDR1 SGHRS and CDR2 YFSETQ. This CDR3 region has 14 residues. The CDR3 loop reads CASSRQRENTEAFF. Here the CDR3 DNA reads TGCGCCAGCAGCCGACAAAGGGAGAACACTGAAGCTTTCTTT.

The genes are TRBV14 and TRBJ2-1; 13 bases line up with TRBD2. The CDR3 covers 21 residues. V shed 0 bases, J shed 1 base, and the junction held 12 bases outside the gene matches. The germline V gene encodes CDR1 SGHDN and CDR2 FVKESK. Here the CDR3 reads CASSQDRELAGGTPSYNEQFF. CDR3 DNA: TGTGCCAGCAGCCAAGATCGGGAACTAGCGGGAGGGACCCCTTCCTACAATGAGCAGTTCTTC.

This clonotype was seen many times. The chain combines TRBV5-1 with TRBJ1-5; 7 nucleotides line up with TRBD1. The length of the CDR3 is 14 residues. V lost 0 bases and J lost 4; bases outside the gene matches: 1. From germline, CDR1 is SGHRS and CDR2 YFSETQ. CDR3: CASSLGTGNQPQHF. Here the CDR3 DNA reads TGCGCCAGCAGCTTGGGGACAGGTAATCAGCCCCAGCATTTT.